One and the same sample provided the 13 T cell receptor beta chains below, sequenced in a study of blood T cell repertoires in COVID-19. TCRdb keeps only in-frame clones here, not all; method: immunoSEQ multiplex PCR. Of about 190,000 clones listed, about 83% are singletons. The sequencing input was peripheral blood. The receptors shown here come from a woman in her 70s with active or convalescent COVID-19.

The chain uses TRBV4-1 and TRBJ1-2; D may be TRBD1 (6 bases). The CDR3 contains 15 residues. Trimming stripped 0 bases from V and 0 bases from J, with 8 bases between. Germline values: CDR1 MGHRA, CDR2 YSYEKL. The CDR3 here is CASSQDQGTNYGYTF. The CDR3 DNA sequence: TGCGCCAGCAGCCAAGATCAGGGGACTAACTATGGCTACACCTTC.

At least ten counts were recorded for this clone. The V and J genes are TRBV4-2 and TRBJ2-3; 11 bases are shared with TRBD1. The CDR3 has 16 residues. CDR1 LGHNA and CDR2 YNFKEQ come from the germline V gene. Trimming at V came to 0 bases and at J to 4 bases, leaving 3 bases not matched to a gene. CDR3 nucleotides: TGTGCCAGCAGCCAAGATCCGGGACAGGGGGCAGATACGCAGTATTTT. Translating it yields CASSQDPGQGADTQYF.

The V gene is TRBV4-1, the J gene TRBJ2-1, with 7 bases identical to TRBD2. V lost 0 bases and J lost 2; bases outside the gene matches: 22. Germline lookup yields CDR1 MGHRA and CDR2 YSYEKL. CDR3 length equals 22 residues. CDR3 in DNA: TGCGCCAGCAGCCAAGACCGACTTGGGCGCGGCGGGAGCGCTAAGGCCTACAATGAGCAGTTCTTC. Translated, it gives CASSQDRLGRGGSAKAYNEQFF.

The CDR3 DNA reads as TGTGCCAGCAGCGTAAGACTAGCGGTCGTGAACGAGCAGTACTTC. It yields the protein CASSVRLAVVNEQYF. The chain employs TRBV5-4 and TRBJ2-7, with 9 bases fitting TRBD2. Trimming cost V 4 bases and J 5 bases; bases outside gene matches: 10. Germline V gives CDR1 SGHNT, CDR2 YYREEE (reference sequence). The CDR3 has 15 residues.

CDR3 region: CASSPLAGANTGELFF. The CDR3 region has the DNA TGTGCCAGCAGCCCACTAGCGGGGGCGAACACCGGGGAGCTGTTTTTT. J is TRBJ2-2 and V is TRBV13; 11 bases line up with TRBD2. After removal of 5 bases from V and 0 bases from J, the junction contained 2 bases not matched to a gene. This CDR3 has 16 amino acids. Germline CDR1 and CDR2: PRHDT and FYEKMQ (reference sequence).

The J gene is TRBJ2-3, the V gene TRBV5-1; tentative D call: TRBD1 (6 bases). Germline CDR1 and CDR2: SGHRS and YFSETQ. V was pared by 4 bases and J by 5 bases, with 17 bases between. CDR3 length: 15 residues. CDR3 protein: CASSPLAARGDTQYF. DNA of the CDR3: TGCGCCAGCAGCCCATTGGCGGCCAGGGGAGATACGCAGTATTTT.

The chain recombines TRBV5-1 with TRBJ2-5; 7 nucleotides line up with TRBD1. This CDR3 comprises 16 residues. J gave up 0 bases and V 0 bases, and 5 bases lay outside the gene matches. Germline V gene sequence: CDR1 SGHRS, CDR2 YFSETQ. The CDR3 DNA follows: TGCGCCAGCAGCTTGGGGGACAGACTCTACCAAGAGACCCAGTACTTC. Protein: CASSLGDRLYQETQYF.

The V and J genes are TRBV12-3 or TRBV12-4 and TRBJ1-2; the match to TRBD1 covers 9 bases. The CDR3 spans 13 residues. Trimming cost V 3 bases and J 12 bases; bases outside gene matches: 8. The DNA for the CDR3 is TGTGCCAGCAGTTTCGGACAGGGGTTGGGGGACACCTTC. Residues: CASSFGQGLGDTF.

This rearrangement joins TRBV2 to TRBJ2-7; 10 nucleotides line up with TRBD2. This CDR3 comprises 13 residues. With 9 bases clipped from V and 3 bases from J, the junction kept 5 bases outside the gene matches. The V gene's germline CDR1 is SNHLY and CDR2 FYNNEI. As DNA, the CDR3 is TGTGCCAGGGGGCTAGCGGGAGACTACGAGCAGTACTTC. Translated: CARGLAGDYEQYF.

The V call is TRBV6-6, the J call TRBJ1-5; D perhaps matches TRBD1 (6 bases). The V end lost 1 base, the J end lost 3 bases, and 10 bases lay between the germline ends. This CDR3 spans 15 amino acids. Germline CDR1 is MNHNY and CDR2 is SVGAGI (reference sequence). DNA of the CDR3: TGTGCCAGCAGTTACTTGGGGACATTCAATCAGCCCCAGCATTTT. Amino acids: CASSYLGTFNQPQHF.

The chain joins TRBV9 to TRBJ2-5; 11 bases agree with TRBD1. V lost 3 bases to trimming and J lost 5 bases; unmatched junction nucleotides: 12. CDR1 SGDLS and CDR2 YYNGEE come from the germline V gene. The CDR3 spans 17 residues. The CDR3 DNA follows: TGTGCCAGCAGCGACTACAGCGGACAGGGGGCGCCGGAGACCCAGTACTTC. This translates into CASSDYSGQGAPETQYF.

The rearrangement uses TRBV30 and TRBJ1-6; D is undetermined. V lost 0 bases to trimming and J lost 7 bases, with 10 bases between them. Germline values: CDR1 GTSNPN, CDR2 SVGIG (reference sequence). CDR3 length: 14 residues. Written as DNA, the CDR3 is TGTGCCTGGAGTGTACTAGGGATCAATTCACCCCTCCACTTT. It specifies CAWSVLGINSPLHF.

The V gene is TRBV4-1, the J gene TRBJ2-7, with 9 positions matching TRBD2. Germline V CDR1 and CDR2: MGHRA, YSYEKL. The CDR3 loop spans 16 amino acids. With V trimmed by 0 bases and J by 2 bases, 5 bases remained unmatched. The CDR3 nucleotides are TGCGCCAGCAGCCAAGATAGGGGCGGGAGGGCCTACGAGCAGTACTTC. This encodes CASSQDRGGRAYEQYF.